Reported below is one T cell receptor beta chain. The sample is drawn from a study of control samples from healthy donors and cancer patients. Libraries were prepared by immunoSEQ multiplex PCR; TCRdb keeps only in-frame clonotypes and omits some of them. The table has about 120,000 clones, about 93% seen once. The CDR3 covers 15 residues. The germline V gene has CDR1 MNHEY and CDR2 SVGAGI. Trimming cost V 8 bases and J 1 base, with 17 bases left between them. This sequence joins TRBV6-5 and TRBJ1-2; no reliable D call. The sample consisted of blood. The sequence derives from a man under 40 in good health. CDR3 loop: CASAEFPERNYGYTF. CDR3 nucleotides: TGTGCCAGCGCAGAGTTTCCGGAACGTAACTATGGCTACACCTTC.